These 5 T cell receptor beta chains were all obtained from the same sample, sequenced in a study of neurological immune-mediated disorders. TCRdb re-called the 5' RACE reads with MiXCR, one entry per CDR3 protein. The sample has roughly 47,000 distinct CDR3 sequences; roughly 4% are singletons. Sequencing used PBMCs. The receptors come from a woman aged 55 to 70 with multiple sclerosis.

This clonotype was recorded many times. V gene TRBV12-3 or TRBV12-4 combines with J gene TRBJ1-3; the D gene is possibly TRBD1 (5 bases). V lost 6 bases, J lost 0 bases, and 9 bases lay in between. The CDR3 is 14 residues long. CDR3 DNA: TGTGCCAGCAGCAAGCAGGGCTCTGGAAACACCATATATTTT. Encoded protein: CASSKQGSGNTIYF.

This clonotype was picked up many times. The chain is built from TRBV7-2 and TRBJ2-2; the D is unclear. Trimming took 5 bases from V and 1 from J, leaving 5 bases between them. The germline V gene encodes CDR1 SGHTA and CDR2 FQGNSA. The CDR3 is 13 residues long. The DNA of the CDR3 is TGTGCCAGCAGCCGCCTGAACACCGGGGAGCTGTTTTTT. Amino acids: CASSRLNTGELFF.

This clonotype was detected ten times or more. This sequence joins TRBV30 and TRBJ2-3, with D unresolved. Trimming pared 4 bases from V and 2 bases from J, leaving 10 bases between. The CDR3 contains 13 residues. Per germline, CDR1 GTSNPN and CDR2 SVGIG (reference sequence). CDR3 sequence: CAWNTRPTDTQYF. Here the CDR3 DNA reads TGTGCCTGGAACACGAGACCCACAGATACGCAGTATTTT.

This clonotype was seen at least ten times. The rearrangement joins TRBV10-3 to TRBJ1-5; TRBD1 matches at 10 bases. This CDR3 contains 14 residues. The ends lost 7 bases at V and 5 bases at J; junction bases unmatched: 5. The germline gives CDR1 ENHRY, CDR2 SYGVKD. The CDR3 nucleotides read TGTGCCATCAAAGGGACAGGGGCGGATCAGCCCCAGCATTTT. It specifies CAIKGTGADQPQHF.

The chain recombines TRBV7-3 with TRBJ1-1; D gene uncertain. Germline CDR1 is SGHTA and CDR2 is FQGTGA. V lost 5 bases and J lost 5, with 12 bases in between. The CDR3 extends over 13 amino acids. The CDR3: CASSLTRWTEAFF. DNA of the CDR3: TGTGCCAGCAGCCTCACAAGATGGACTGAAGCTTTCTTT. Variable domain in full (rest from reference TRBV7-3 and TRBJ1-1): GAGVSQTPSNKVTEKGKYVELRCDPISGHTALYWYRQSLGQGPEFLIYFQGTGAADDSGLPNDRFFAVRPEGSVSTLKIQRTERGDSAVYLCASSLTRWTEAFFGQGTRLTVV.